This passage covers 9 T cell receptor beta chains from one sample sequenced in a study of post-analysis software for immune sequencing data. Study-wide results and caveats: In patients, TRBV5-6, TRBV5-1 and TRBV20-1 belonged to roughly 5 TRBV segments found more frequently than in controls.

For these receptors, no antigen is known. cDNA libraries of TCR beta carried unique molecular identifiers. TCRdb analysed the PCR reads with MiXCR anew, one entry per CDR3 protein. The sample has hundreds of thousands of distinct CDR3 sequences; roughly 27% are singletons. The sample comprised blood. These receptor sequences come from a girl between 5 and 17 years old with multiple sclerosis.

The CDR3 region is CASSSQPGLSVYGYTF. CDR3 bases: TGTGCCAGCAGCTCCCAGCCGGGACTTTCGGTCTATGGCTACACCTTC. This chain links TRBV7-8 with TRBJ1-2; weak D call: TRBD1 (5 bases). With 4 bases removed from V and 4 bases from J, the gap between germline ends came to 19 bases. This CDR3 spans 16 amino acids. The V gene's germline CDR1 is SGHVS and CDR2 FQNEAQ. The entire variable domain, with the rest obtained from reference TRBV7-8 and TRBJ1-2, is as follows: GAGVSQSPRYKVAKRGQDVALRCDPISGHVSLFWYQQALGQGPEFLTYFQNEAQLDKSGLPSDRFFAERPEGSVSTLKIQRTQQEDSAVYLCASSSQPGLSVYGYTFGSGTRLTVV.

This clonotype was picked up a small number of times. V and J are TRBV20-1 and TRBJ2-3, with 8 bases identical to TRBD2. Trimming took 2 bases from V and 6 from J; bases not matched to a gene: 10. The germline V gene has CDR1 DFQATT and CDR2 SNEGSKA (reference sequence). CDR3 length: 15 amino acids. CDR3 protein: CSARLGGGTPDTQYF. The CDR3 nucleotides are TGCAGTGCTAGACTGGGCGGGGGGACCCCGGATACGCAGTATTTT.

This clonotype has only a few counts. The rearrangement links TRBV15 to TRBJ1-2; tentatively, D is TRBD1 (5 bases). The V gene lost 0 bases and the J gene lost 8 bases, with 25 bases spanning the gap. This CDR3 contains 18 residues. Germline assignment: CDR1 LNHNV and CDR2 YYDKDF (reference sequence). The CDR3 protein is CATSRDTGSRGPLWGYTF. In DNA form, the CDR3 reads TGTGCCACCAGCAGAGATACCGGGTCGCGGGGACCGCTATGGGGCTACACCTTC.

V and J are TRBV29-1 and TRBJ2-1; no clear D. The CDR3 is made up of 14 amino acids. V lost 2 bases, J lost 0 bases, and 8 bases lay in between. CDR1 is SQVTM and CDR2 is ANQGSEA in the germline V gene. This chain's CDR3 is CSVERVRSYNEQFF. DNA for the CDR3: TGCAGCGTTGAAAGGGTGCGCTCCTACAATGAGCAGTTCTTC.

The chain is built from TRBV20-1 and TRBJ1-2; D may be TRBD1 (5 bases). Germline V gene sequence: CDR1 DFQATT, CDR2 SNEGSKA (reference sequence). The CDR3 runs to 14 residues. V dropped 0 bases and J dropped 8 bases, with 16 bases sitting between them. The CDR3 nucleotides are TGCAGTGCTAGAGATGCGGGCAGGGAATACGGCTACACCTTC. It specifies CSARDAGREYGYTF.

This clonotype was seen more than once but under ten times. In DNA form, the CDR3 reads TGTGCCAGTAGTGGGAGGGTACTCAATGAGCAGTTCTTC. Residues: CASSGRVLNEQFF. The chain combines TRBV19 with TRBJ2-1, with 7 bases aligning to TRBD2. This CDR3 spans 13 amino acids. CDR1 and CDR2 from the germline V gene are LNHDA and SQIVND (reference sequence). J gave up 6 bases and V 5 bases, and 4 bases lay outside the gene matches.

At least ten counts were recorded for this clonotype. The chain is built from TRBV29-1 and TRBJ2-5; D uncertain. This CDR3 has 12 amino acids. Germline assignment: CDR1 SQVTM and CDR2 ANQGSEA. Deletions cut 7 bases from V and 1 base from J, with 10 bases between. The CDR3 reads CSASPSQETQYF. The DNA for the CDR3 is TGCAGCGCCTCCCCAAGCCAAGAGACCCAGTACTTC.

The V and J genes are TRBV21-1 and TRBJ2-3; TRBD1 is taken as the D call from the table, unchecked against the DNA. TRBV21-1 is annotated as a pseudogene. The CDR3 runs to 10 residues. The CDR3 region is CASGARGQYF. The CDR3 nucleotides are TGTGCCAGCGGGGCCCGGGGGCAGTATTTT.

In its sample, this clonotype was seen a few times. The chain recombines TRBV20-1 with TRBJ2-1, with TRBD2 matching over 10 bases. After removal of 3 bases from V and 2 bases from J, the junction contained 4 bases not matched to a gene. CDR3 length equals 15 residues. The germline CDR1 and CDR2 sequences are DFQATT and SNEGSKA (reference sequence). CDR3 in DNA: TGCAGTGCTAGGGGGCTAGCGGGAGCCTACAATGAGCAGTTCTTC. This encodes CSARGLAGAYNEQFF.